This T cell receptor beta chain was sequenced for a study of blood T cell repertoires in COVID-19. Study as a whole: The origin of the acute and convalescent COVID-19 samples was the United States, Italy and Spain. Sample material is recorded as cDNA or gDNA derived from T cells, B-cell-depleted T cells, or PBMCs.

This clone was counted many times. Researchers sorted participants into cohorts using their self-reported clinical history. Sequencing used immunoSEQ multiplex PCR; TCRdb keeps in-frame clones, though not all of them. The sample has hundreds of thousands of clones; 70% to 90% are singletons. The receptor was derived from a woman aged 45-65 years with acute COVID-19. The sample consisted of PBMCs or T cells enriched from blood (not recorded which).

This chain's CDR3 is CASSDGGGAGNEQFF. CDR3 bases: TGCGCCAGCAGTGATGGTGGGGGGGCGGGCAATGAGCAGTTCTTC. The chain has TRBV10-1 and TRBJ2-1; perhaps TRBD2 as D (7 bases). This CDR3 region has 15 residues. Per the germline V gene, CDR1 is WNHNN and CDR2 is SYGVQD (reference sequence). Trimming removed 3 bases at V and 6 bases at J, with 15 bases between.